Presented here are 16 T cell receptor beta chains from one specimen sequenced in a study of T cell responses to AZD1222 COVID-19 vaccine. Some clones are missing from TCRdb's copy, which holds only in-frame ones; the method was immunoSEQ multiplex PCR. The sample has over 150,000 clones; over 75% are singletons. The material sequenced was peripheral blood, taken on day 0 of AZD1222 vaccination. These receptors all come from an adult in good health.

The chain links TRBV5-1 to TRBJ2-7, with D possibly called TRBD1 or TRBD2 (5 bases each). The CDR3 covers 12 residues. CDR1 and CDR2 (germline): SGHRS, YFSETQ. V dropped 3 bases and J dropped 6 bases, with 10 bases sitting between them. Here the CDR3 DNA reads TGCGCCAGCAGCTCCCTCGGGGCCGAGCAGTACTTC. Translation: CASSSLGAEQYF.

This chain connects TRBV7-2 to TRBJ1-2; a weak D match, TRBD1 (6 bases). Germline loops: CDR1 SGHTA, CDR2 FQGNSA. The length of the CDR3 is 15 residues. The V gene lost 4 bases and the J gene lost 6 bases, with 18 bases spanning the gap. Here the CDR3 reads CASSSSRDIFHGYTF. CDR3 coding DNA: TGTGCCAGCAGCTCGTCCCGGGACATATTTCATGGCTACACCTTC.

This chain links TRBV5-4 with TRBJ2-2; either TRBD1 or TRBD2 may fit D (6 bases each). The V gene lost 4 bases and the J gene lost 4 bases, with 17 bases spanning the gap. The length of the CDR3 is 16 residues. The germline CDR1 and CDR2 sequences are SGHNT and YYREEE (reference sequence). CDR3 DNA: TGTGCCAGCAGCCCGCGTGGGGGGCGTAGCACCGGGGAGCTGTTTTTT. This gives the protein CASSPRGGRSTGELFF. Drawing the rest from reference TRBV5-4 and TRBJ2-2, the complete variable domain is ETGVTQSPTHLIKTRGQQVTLRCSSQSGHNTVSWYQQALGQGPQFIFQYYREEENGRGNFPPRFSGLQFPNYSSELNVNALELDDSALYLCASSPRGGRSTGELFFGEGSRLTVL.

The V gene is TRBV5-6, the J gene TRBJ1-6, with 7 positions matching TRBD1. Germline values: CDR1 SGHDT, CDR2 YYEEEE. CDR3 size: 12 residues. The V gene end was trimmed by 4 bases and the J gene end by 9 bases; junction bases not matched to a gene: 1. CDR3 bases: TGTGCCAGCAGCGGGACAGTTTCACCCCTCCACTTT. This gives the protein CASSGTVSPLHF.

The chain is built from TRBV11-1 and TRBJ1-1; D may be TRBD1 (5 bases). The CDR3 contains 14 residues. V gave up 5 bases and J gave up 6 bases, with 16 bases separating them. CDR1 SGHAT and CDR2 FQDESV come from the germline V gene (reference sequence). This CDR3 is CASSPPGGISEAFF. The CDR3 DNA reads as TGTGCCAGCAGCCCACCGGGGGGGATCTCTGAAGCTTTCTTT.

CDR3 sequence: CASSTTGIGETQYF. The DNA for the CDR3 is TGTGCCAGTAGTACGACAGGGATAGGGGAGACCCAGTACTTC. The chain recombines TRBV19 with TRBJ2-5, with 7 positions matching TRBD1. Germline values: CDR1 LNHDA, CDR2 SQIVND (reference sequence). V lost 4 bases, J lost 5 bases, and 7 bases stayed unmatched. There are 14 residues in the CDR3.

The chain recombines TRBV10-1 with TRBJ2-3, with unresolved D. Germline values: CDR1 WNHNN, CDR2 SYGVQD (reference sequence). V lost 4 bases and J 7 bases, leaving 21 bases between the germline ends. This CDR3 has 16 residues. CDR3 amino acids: CASSGTTERSVNTQYF. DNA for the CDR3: TGCGCCAGCAGTGGCACGACGGAACGATCAGTCAATACGCAGTATTTT.

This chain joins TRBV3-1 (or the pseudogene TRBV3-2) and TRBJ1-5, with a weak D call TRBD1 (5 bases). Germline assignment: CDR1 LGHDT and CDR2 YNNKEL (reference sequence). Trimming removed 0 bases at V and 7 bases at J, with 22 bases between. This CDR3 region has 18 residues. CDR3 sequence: CASSQDQTGRGLGQPQHF. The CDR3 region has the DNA TGTGCCAGCAGCCAAGATCAGACCGGAAGGGGCTTGGGGCAGCCCCAGCATTTT.

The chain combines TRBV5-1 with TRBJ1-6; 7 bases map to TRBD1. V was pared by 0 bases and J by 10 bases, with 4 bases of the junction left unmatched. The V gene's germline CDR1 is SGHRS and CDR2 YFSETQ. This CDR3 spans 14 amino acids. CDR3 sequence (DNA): TGCGCCAGCAGCTTGGACAGGGGTGGATCACCCCTCCACTTT. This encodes CASSLDRGGSPLHF.

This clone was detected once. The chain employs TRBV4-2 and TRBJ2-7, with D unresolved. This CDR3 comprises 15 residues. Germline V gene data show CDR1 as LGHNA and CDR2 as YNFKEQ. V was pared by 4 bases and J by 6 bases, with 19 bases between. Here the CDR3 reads CASSRPRQLETEQYV. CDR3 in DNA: TGTGCCAGCAGCCGTCCGAGGCAGCTCGAGACCGAGCAGTACGTC.

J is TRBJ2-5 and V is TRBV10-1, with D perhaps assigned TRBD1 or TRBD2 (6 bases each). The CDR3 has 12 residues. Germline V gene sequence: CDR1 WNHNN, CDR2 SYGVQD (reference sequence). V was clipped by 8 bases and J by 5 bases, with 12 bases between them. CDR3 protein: CASEGGRETQYF. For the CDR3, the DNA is TGCGCCAGCGAGGGGGGTAGGGAGACCCAGTACTTC.

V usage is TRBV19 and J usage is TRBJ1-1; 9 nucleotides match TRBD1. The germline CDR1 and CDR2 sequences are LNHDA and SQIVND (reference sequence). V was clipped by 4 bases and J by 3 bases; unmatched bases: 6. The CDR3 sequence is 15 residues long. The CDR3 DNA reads TGTGCCAGTAGTACCACAGGGGGCCGGGACACTGAAGCTTTCTTT. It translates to CASSTTGGRDTEAFF.

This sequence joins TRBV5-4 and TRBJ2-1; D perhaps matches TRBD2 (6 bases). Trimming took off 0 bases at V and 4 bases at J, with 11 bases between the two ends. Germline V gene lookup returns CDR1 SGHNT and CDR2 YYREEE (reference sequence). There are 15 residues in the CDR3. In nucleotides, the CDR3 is TGTGCCAGCAGCTTGGTCGCGGGGCCTTACAATGAGCAGTTCTTC. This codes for CASSLVAGPYNEQFF.

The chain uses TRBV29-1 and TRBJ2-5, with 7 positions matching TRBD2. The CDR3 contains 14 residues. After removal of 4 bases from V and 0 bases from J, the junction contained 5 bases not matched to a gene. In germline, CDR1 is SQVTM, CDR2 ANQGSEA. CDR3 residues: CSVGLGLHQETQYF. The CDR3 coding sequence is TGCAGCGTTGGCCTGGGACTACACCAAGAGACCCAGTACTTC.

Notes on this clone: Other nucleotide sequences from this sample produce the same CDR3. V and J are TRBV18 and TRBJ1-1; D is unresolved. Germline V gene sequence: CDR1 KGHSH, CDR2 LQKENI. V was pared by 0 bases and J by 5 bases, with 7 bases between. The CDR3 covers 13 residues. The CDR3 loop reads CASSPPGNTEAFF. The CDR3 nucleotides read TGTGCCAGCTCACCACCGGGAAATACTGAAGCTTTCTTT.

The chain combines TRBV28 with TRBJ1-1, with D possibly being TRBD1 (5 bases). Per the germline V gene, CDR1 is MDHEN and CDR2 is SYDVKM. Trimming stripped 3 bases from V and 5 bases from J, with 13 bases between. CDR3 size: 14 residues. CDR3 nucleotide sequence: TGTGCCAGCAGTTTCGTAGGGGAAGGGACTGAAGCTTTCTTT. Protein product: CASSFVGEGTEAFF. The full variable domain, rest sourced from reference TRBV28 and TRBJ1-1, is DVKVTQSSRYLVKRTGEKVFLECVQDMDHENMFWYRQDPGLGLRLIYFSYDVKMKEKGDIPEGYSVSREKKERFSLILESASTNQTSMYLCASSFVGEGTEAFFGQGTRLTVV.